This T cell receptor beta chain was identified during a study of graft-versus-host responses after intestinal transplantation. As for this clone: Its antigen is undetermined.

Study-level findings and limits: Investigators detected GvH clones in recipient marrow, with some emerging earlier in ileum or blood.

TCRdb keeps only in-frame clones here, not all; method: immunoSEQ multiplex PCR. The sample yields around 99,000 clones, 80% to 90% seen once. The receptor was isolated from a human donor who was the organ donor for an intestinal transplant. Sequenced material: unstimulated CD4+ T cells sorted from spleen or lymph node cells, taken before transplant.

The CDR3 spells CASSIRGPGGELFF. The DNA of the CDR3 is TGTGCCAGTAGTATCCGGGGGCCGGGCGGGGAGCTGTTTTTT. The gene calls are TRBV19 and TRBJ2-2; either TRBD1 or TRBD2 may fit D (6 bases each). This CDR3 has 14 amino acids. The germline V gene encodes CDR1 LNHDA and CDR2 SQIVND (reference sequence). V was cut by 3 bases and J by 7 bases, with 12 bases left in between.